Listed below are T cell receptor beta chains from one sample, sequenced in a study of T cell responses to AZD1222 COVID-19 vaccine. Libraries were prepared by immunoSEQ multiplex PCR; TCRdb keeps only in-frame clonotypes and omits some of them. The sample lists about 140,000 clones, about 87% seen once, with 1.9% in the top ten. Source: peripheral blood, taken on day 0 of AZD1222 vaccination. The origin of the receptors is an adult in good health. Both conserved end residues are part of each CDR3. The D gene is left open where the match is weak. Size is stated for part of the rows, as once, few or many counts, or as a class when the clone is expanded.

j_gene: TRBJ2-7
abundance: -
len: 13
d_gene: TRBD2
v_gene: TRBV4-1
CDR3nt: TGCGCCAGCAGCCGTGGACTAGTATACGAGCAGTACTTC
CDR3aa: CASSRGLVYEQYF

j_gene: TRBJ2-3
abundance: -
len: 14
d_gene: -
v_gene: TRBV11-2
CDR3nt: TGTGCCAGCAGCTTAGACCCTAGCACAGATACGCAGTATTTT
CDR3aa: CASSLDPSTDTQYF

j_gene: TRBJ2-5
abundance: -
len: 14
d_gene: -
v_gene: TRBV5-1
CDR3nt: TGCGCCAGCAGCCTGTCAGGGCCGCAAGAGACCCAGTACTTC
CDR3aa: CASSLSGPQETQYF

j_gene: TRBJ2-2
abundance: -
len: 17
d_gene: -
v_gene: TRBV18
CDR3nt: TGTGCCAGCTCACCACTTACGCGGGACGCAGCACCGGGGGAGCTGTTTTTT
CDR3aa: CASSPLTRDAAPGELFF

j_gene: TRBJ1-1
abundance: -
len: 13
d_gene: -
v_gene: TRBV2
CDR3nt: TGTGCCACCCGACCGATGGTAGACACTGAAGCTTTCTTT
CDR3aa: CATRPMVDTEAFF

j_gene: TRBJ2-5
abundance: -
len: 16
d_gene: TRBD2
v_gene: TRBV5-4
CDR3nt: TGTGCCAGCAGCTTGCAGCGGGCGGGGGGGCAGGAGACCCAGTACTTC
CDR3aa: CASSLQRAGGQETQYF

j_gene: TRBJ1-5
abundance: -
len: 16
d_gene: TRBD1
v_gene: TRBV19
CDR3nt: TGTGCCAGTAGTATTAAAGGGACAGGGTTGAGGCAGCCCCAGCATTTT
CDR3aa: CASSIKGTGLRQPQHF

j_gene: TRBJ1-1
abundance: few
len: 13
d_gene: -
v_gene: TRBV5-4
CDR3nt: TGTGCCAGCAGCTTGGGCGGGGGTACTGAAGCTTTCTTT
CDR3aa: CASSLGGGTEAFF

j_gene: TRBJ1-6
abundance: -
len: 15
d_gene: -
v_gene: TRBV6-5
CDR3nt: TGTGCCAGCGCGAACGGACGGGACTATAATTCACCCCTCCACTTT
CDR3aa: CASANGRDYNSPLHF

j_gene: TRBJ2-7
abundance: -
len: 13
d_gene: -
v_gene: TRBV4-1
CDR3nt: TGCGCCAGCAGCCCAACATGGACGGACTTGCGGTACTTC
CDR3aa: CASSPTWTDLRYF

j_gene: TRBJ1-1
abundance: -
len: 12
d_gene: -
v_gene: TRBV3-1/TRBV3-2
CDR3nt: TGTGCCAGCAGCTTGAGAACGGAGGAAGCTTTCTTT
CDR3aa: CASSLRTEEAFF

j_gene: TRBJ1-1
abundance: -
len: 14
d_gene: TRBD1
v_gene: TRBV18
CDR3nt: TGTGCCAGCTCACACGGGACAGGGGAGGCTGAAGCTTTCTTT
CDR3aa: CASSHGTGEAEAFF

j_gene: TRBJ2-1
abundance: -
len: 14
d_gene: -
v_gene: TRBV29-1
CDR3nt: TGCAGCGTTTTTCCCTCCCAGGGGGGTAATGAGCAGTTCTTC
CDR3aa: CSVFPSQGGNEQFF

j_gene: TRBJ2-7
abundance: -
len: 15
d_gene: -
v_gene: TRBV7-2
CDR3nt: TGTGCCAGCAGCTTACTAGGAGGTATCGATTACGAGCAGTACTTC
CDR3aa: CASSLLGGIDYEQYF

j_gene: TRBJ1-2
abundance: -
len: 12
d_gene: -
v_gene: TRBV9
CDR3nt: TGTGCCAGCAGCCCTGGGAGAGATGGCTACACCTTC
CDR3aa: CASSPGRDGYTF

j_gene: TRBJ2-1
abundance: -
len: 14
d_gene: -
v_gene: TRBV9
CDR3nt: TGTGCCAGCAGCGACCGAAGAAACCTCGATGAGCAGTTCTTC
CDR3aa: CASSDRRNLDEQFF

j_gene: TRBJ1-1
abundance: -
len: 15
d_gene: TRBD1
v_gene: TRBV11-1
CDR3nt: TGTGCCAGCAGCTTATGGACAGGGGGCAACACTGAAGCTTTCTTT
CDR3aa: CASSLWTGGNTEAFF

j_gene: TRBJ1-1
abundance: -
len: 16
d_gene: -
v_gene: TRBV19
CDR3nt: TGTGCCAGTAGTATTGGTCAGAGGATCGGAAACACTGAAGCTTTCTTT
CDR3aa: CASSIGQRIGNTEAFF

j_gene: TRBJ1-2
abundance: -
len: 15
d_gene: -
v_gene: TRBV14
CDR3nt: TGTGCCAGCAGCCAAGTAATAGGGCCGATCTATGGCTACACCTTC
CDR3aa: CASSQVIGPIYGYTF

j_gene: TRBJ2-4
abundance: -
len: 12
d_gene: -
v_gene: TRBV6-5
CDR3nt: TGTGCCAGCACTACGGGGAAAAACATTCAGTACTTC
CDR3aa: CASTTGKNIQYF

j_gene: TRBJ2-2
abundance: -
len: 13
d_gene: TRBD2
v_gene: TRBV19
CDR3nt: TGTGCCAGTAGCCCGGGGAGGGCCGGGGAGCTGTTTTTT
CDR3aa: CASSPGRAGELFF

j_gene: TRBJ1-6
abundance: -
len: 15
d_gene: -
v_gene: TRBV11-3
CDR3nt: TGTGCCAGCAGCTTAGATGGGGGGCCTAATTCACCCCTCCACTTT
CDR3aa: CASSLDGGPNSPLHF

j_gene: TRBJ2-2
abundance: -
len: 14
d_gene: -
v_gene: TRBV6-5
CDR3nt: TGTGCCAGCCTCTTCGGGGGTTGGACCGGGGAGCTGTTTTTT
CDR3aa: CASLFGGWTGELFF

j_gene: TRBJ2-7
abundance: -
len: 15
d_gene: -
v_gene: TRBV7-2
CDR3nt: TGTGCCAGCAGCCGGGACAGCGGGAGCTCCTACGAGCAGTACTTC
CDR3aa: CASSRDSGSSYEQYF

j_gene: TRBJ2-3
abundance: -
len: 18
d_gene: -
v_gene: TRBV27
CDR3nt: TGTGCCAGCAGTTTATACGGGCCGGGGGGCAGGAGCACAGATACGCAGTATTTT
CDR3aa: CASSLYGPGGRSTDTQYF

j_gene: TRBJ2-5
abundance: -
len: 17
d_gene: TRBD2
v_gene: TRBV5-6
CDR3nt: TGTGCCAGCAGCTTCCTTCGACTAGCGGGAGGGCAAGAGACCCAGTACTTC
CDR3aa: CASSFLRLAGGQETQYF

j_gene: TRBJ1-2
abundance: -
len: 13
d_gene: -
v_gene: TRBV2
CDR3nt: TGTGCCAGCAATCGGGGGGCTGGCTATGGCTACACCTTC
CDR3aa: CASNRGAGYGYTF

j_gene: TRBJ2-1
abundance: -
len: 16
d_gene: TRBD2
v_gene: TRBV9
CDR3nt: TGTGCCAGCAGCGTAGGTAGCGGGGGTGAATACAATGAGCAGTTCTTC
CDR3aa: CASSVGSGGEYNEQFF

j_gene: TRBJ1-1
abundance: -
len: 16
d_gene: -
v_gene: TRBV7-9
CDR3nt: TGTGCCAGCAGCTTGAGACGGACGGCAACGAACACTGAAGCTTTCTTT
CDR3aa: CASSLRRTATNTEAFF

j_gene: TRBJ2-3
abundance: few
len: 11
d_gene: -
v_gene: TRBV12-3/TRBV12-4
CDR3nt: TGTGCCAGCAGGACTGGAGATACGCAGTATTTT
CDR3aa: CASRTGDTQYF

j_gene: TRBJ2-7
abundance: -
len: 17
d_gene: TRBD2
v_gene: TRBV7-2
CDR3nt: TGTGCCAGCAGCTTAAGAGGTAGCGGGAGCTCTCTGGACGAGCAGTACTTC
CDR3aa: CASSLRGSGSSLDEQYF

j_gene: TRBJ1-2
abundance: -
len: 15
d_gene: -
v_gene: TRBV4-3
CDR3nt: TGCGCCAGCAGCCAAGGTATCAGAGCTAACTATGGCTACACCTTC
CDR3aa: CASSQGIRANYGYTF

j_gene: TRBJ1-2
abundance: -
len: 13
d_gene: TRBD1
v_gene: TRBV6-5
CDR3nt: TGTGCCACCCGGACAGGGGGGTTCTATGGCTACACCTTC
CDR3aa: CATRTGGFYGYTF

j_gene: TRBJ1-1
abundance: -
len: 15
d_gene: TRBD1
v_gene: TRBV18
CDR3nt: TGTGCCAGCTCACAGCGGGGACAGGGCCGGACTGAAGCTTTCTTT
CDR3aa: CASSQRGQGRTEAFF

j_gene: TRBJ2-5
abundance: -
len: 11
d_gene: -
v_gene: TRBV5-1
CDR3nt: TGCGCCAGCAGCACCGGAGAGACCCAGTACTTC
CDR3aa: CASSTGETQYF

j_gene: TRBJ2-5
abundance: -
len: 20
d_gene: TRBD2
v_gene: TRBV4-3
CDR3nt: TGCGCCAGCAGCCAAGATCGACCCGGCCTAGCGGGGGTCCATCAAGAGACCCAGTACTTC
CDR3aa: CASSQDRPGLAGVHQETQYF

j_gene: TRBJ1-2
abundance: -
len: 14
d_gene: -
v_gene: TRBV6-1
CDR3nt: TGTGCCAGCAGTGAGCCTCCAGGGTACTATGGCTACACCTTC
CDR3aa: CASSEPPGYYGYTF

j_gene: TRBJ2-2
abundance: once
len: 16
d_gene: TRBD2
v_gene: TRBV4-3
CDR3nt: TGCGCCAGCAGCCCCACGGTGGCGGGGGGGCTTGGGGAGCTGTTTTTT
CDR3aa: CASSPTVAGGLGELFF

j_gene: TRBJ2-1
abundance: -
len: 14
d_gene: -
v_gene: TRBV13
CDR3nt: TGTGCCAGCAGCCCATCTGGCTACTCAAGCGAGCAGTTCTTC
CDR3aa: CASSPSGYSSEQFF

j_gene: TRBJ1-2
abundance: -
len: 17
d_gene: -
v_gene: TRBV29-1
CDR3nt: TGCAGCGTTGAAGATAGTAGGCAGAATAGTCCTAACTATGGCTACACCTTC
CDR3aa: CSVEDSRQNSPNYGYTF

j_gene: TRBJ1-4
abundance: -
len: 14
d_gene: TRBD1
v_gene: TRBV6-2/TRBV6-3
CDR3nt: TGTGCCAGCAGTTACTCACAGGGGTATGAAAAACTGTTTTTT
CDR3aa: CASSYSQGYEKLFF

j_gene: TRBJ2-2
abundance: -
len: 14
d_gene: -
v_gene: TRBV5-1
CDR3nt: TGCGCCAGCAGCTTGGATACTAGAGCCGGGGAGCTGTTTTTT
CDR3aa: CASSLDTRAGELFF

j_gene: TRBJ1-2
abundance: -
len: 12
d_gene: -
v_gene: TRBV6-2/TRBV6-3
CDR3nt: TGTGCCAGCAGTTACTCGGCCGATGGCTACACCTTC
CDR3aa: CASSYSADGYTF

j_gene: TRBJ2-1
abundance: -
len: 18
d_gene: TRBD2
v_gene: TRBV27
CDR3nt: TGTGCCAGCAGTTTATCCCCACTTCCTAGCGGCTGGAGGAATGAGCAGTTCTTC
CDR3aa: CASSLSPLPSGWRNEQFF

j_gene: TRBJ1-5
abundance: -
len: 12
d_gene: -
v_gene: TRBV27
CDR3nt: TGTGCCAGCAGTCTCCGAGGGCAGCCCCAGCATTTT
CDR3aa: CASSLRGQPQHF

j_gene: TRBJ1-2
abundance: once
len: 13
d_gene: TRBD1
v_gene: TRBV12-3/TRBV12-4
CDR3nt: TGTGCCAGCAGGTTGACAGGGGACGATGGCTACACCTTC
CDR3aa: CASRLTGDDGYTF

j_gene: TRBJ1-5
abundance: -
len: 13
d_gene: TRBD1
v_gene: TRBV29-1
CDR3nt: TGCAGCGTCGAACAGGGGGTCAATCAGCCCCAGCATTTT
CDR3aa: CSVEQGVNQPQHF

j_gene: TRBJ1-1
abundance: -
len: 13
d_gene: -
v_gene: TRBV7-3
CDR3nt: TGTGCCAGCAGCTTATCAGGAAACACTGAAGCTTTCTTT
CDR3aa: CASSLSGNTEAFF

j_gene: TRBJ2-1
abundance: -
len: 13
d_gene: TRBD2
v_gene: TRBV19
CDR3nt: TGTGCCACCAGACTAGCGGGAGTCAATGAGCAGTTCTTC
CDR3aa: CATRLAGVNEQFF

j_gene: TRBJ2-7
abundance: few
len: 15
d_gene: TRBD1
v_gene: TRBV10-2
CDR3nt: TGCGCCAGCAGTGAGTCGAACAGGGGCACCTACGAGCAGTACTTC
CDR3aa: CASSESNRGTYEQYF

j_gene: TRBJ1-2
abundance: -
len: 14
d_gene: -
v_gene: TRBV7-2
CDR3nt: TGTGCCAGCAGCCGGATCGGGGGAACGGATGGCTACACCTTC
CDR3aa: CASSRIGGTDGYTF

j_gene: TRBJ2-7
abundance: few
len: 14
d_gene: TRBD2
v_gene: TRBV5-1
CDR3nt: TGCGCCAGCAGCGTATGGACCGGGGGGAGCGAGCAGTACTTC
CDR3aa: CASSVWTGGSEQYF

j_gene: TRBJ1-1
abundance: -
len: 13
d_gene: -
v_gene: TRBV19
CDR3nt: TGTGCCAGTACTAACAGGATGAACACTGAAGCTTTCTTT
CDR3aa: CASTNRMNTEAFF